The 27 T cell receptor beta chains reported below all come from one sample, sequenced in a study of blood T cell repertoires in COVID-19. The repertoire was sequenced with immunoSEQ multiplex PCR; TCRdb's copy has only in-frame clones and lacks some. This sample yields roughly 130,000 clones, of which over 65% are seen a single time; around a sixth belongs to the top ten. The source material was peripheral blood. These receptors came from a man aged 50 to 60 with acute or convalescent COVID-19.

The chain uses TRBV18 and TRBJ2-1; D possibly corresponds to TRBD2 (5 bases). Germline V gene sequence: CDR1 KGHSH, CDR2 LQKENI. The CDR3 has 16 residues. Trimming left V 0 bases short and J 2 bases short, with 11 bases between. The CDR3 DNA follows: TGTGCCAGCTCACCACCGAACCGGGGTACCTACAATGAGCAGTTCTTC. Its translation is CASSPPNRGTYNEQFF.

The chain couples TRBV14 to TRBJ1-6; 10 bases line up with TRBD1. The CDR3 sequence is 15 residues long. Germline CDR1 SGHDN, CDR2 FVKESK. V gave up 1 base and J gave up 7 bases; unmatched junction bases: 1. The CDR3: CASSQGQGANSPLHF. Here the CDR3 DNA reads TGTGCCAGCAGCCAAGGACAGGGGGCGAATTCACCCCTCCACTTT.

This sequence joins TRBV19 and TRBJ1-2; 8 bases map to TRBD1. Unmatched junction bases numbered 7, after V lost 5 bases and J lost 5 bases. This CDR3 is built from 14 residues. Germline values: CDR1 LNHDA, CDR2 SQIVND (reference sequence). The CDR3 loop is CASSPLTGVYGYTF. For the CDR3, the DNA is TGTGCCAGTAGTCCTTTGACAGGGGTGTATGGCTACACCTTC.

The sample holds a few counts of this clone. The V and J genes are TRBV28 and TRBJ1-1, with 9 nucleotides matching TRBD1. Per germline, CDR1 MDHEN and CDR2 SYDVKM. Trimming took 6 bases from V and 4 from J; bases not matched to a gene: 6. The CDR3 contains 14 residues. The CDR3 bases are TGTGCCAGCAGGACAGGGGGGGAGGCCACTGAAGCTTTCTTT. Amino acid sequence: CASRTGGEATEAFF.

J is TRBJ2-5 and V is TRBV2; D not resolved. Germline CDR1 is SNHLY and CDR2 is FYNNEI. CDR3 length: 14 amino acids. Trimming took 8 bases from V and 4 from J, leaving 17 bases between them. The CDR3 sequence is CASLFEVGGETQYF. CDR3 coding DNA: TGTGCCAGCTTGTTTGAGGTCGGTGGAGAGACCCAGTACTTC.

The J gene is TRBJ1-6, the V gene TRBV5-1, with TRBD1 matching over 9 bases. The length of the CDR3 is 18 residues. V lost 4 bases to trimming and J lost 0 bases; unmatched junction nucleotides: 8. Germline CDR1 SGHRS, CDR2 YFSETQ. DNA of the CDR3: TGCGCCAGCAGCCTACAGGACAGGGGAAGCTCCTATAATTCACCCCTCCACTTT. Its translation is CASSLQDRGSSYNSPLHF.

The chain recombines TRBV7-9 with TRBJ1-5; D is unresolved. In germline, CDR1 is SEHNR, CDR2 FQNEAQ (reference sequence). The CDR3 runs 14 residues. Trimming removed 5 bases from V and 7 bases from J, with 15 bases in between. CDR3 DNA: TGTGCCAGCAGCCTCCCCGGGGAGAGACAGCCCCAGCATTTT. Translated: CASSLPGERQPQHF.

V and J are TRBV7-2 and TRBJ1-5; D not certain. V lost 3 bases and J lost 6, with 9 bases in between. The germline gives CDR1 SGHTA, CDR2 FQGNSA. The CDR3 totals 13 residues. The CDR3 loop reads CASSFGGIQPQHF. As DNA, the CDR3 is TGTGCCAGCAGCTTTGGAGGGATTCAGCCCCAGCATTTT.

The V and J genes are TRBV6-5 and TRBJ2-3, with 13 bases lining up with TRBD2. Germline CDR1 is MNHEY and CDR2 is SVGAGI. With 7 bases clipped from V and 9 bases from J, the junction kept 10 bases outside the gene matches. CDR3 length: 15 residues. As DNA, the CDR3 is TGTGCCAGCAAGGAAACTAGCGGGGGGGCGGGGACGCAGTATTTT. Its translation: CASKETSGGAGTQYF.

The rearrangement uses TRBV5-1 and TRBJ1-6; tentative D call: TRBD1 (6 bases). Germline CDR1 SGHRS, CDR2 YFSETQ. The CDR3 spans 15 residues. V lost 3 bases, J lost 8 bases, and 15 bases lay in between. The CDR3: CASSSNRAFDSPLHF. The CDR3 region has the DNA TGCGCCAGCAGCTCCAACAGGGCTTTCGATTCACCCCTCCACTTT.

This clone was detected a few times. This chain uses TRBV6-5 with TRBJ1-2; 7 bases map to TRBD1. The length of the CDR3 is 14 residues. J was trimmed by 5 bases and V by 5 bases; bases with no gene match: 8. Germline V gives CDR1 MNHEY, CDR2 SVGAGI. The CDR3 bases are TGTGCCAGCAGTCGGGAGGGGGCGGGGTATGGCTACACCTTC. Amino acid sequence: CASSREGAGYGYTF.

The rearrangement uses TRBV6-1 and TRBJ1-2; D not certain. CDR3 length: 13 residues. The V end lost 1 base, the J end lost 4 bases, and 7 bases lay between the germline ends. Germline values: CDR1 MNHNS, CDR2 SASEGT. CDR3 amino acids: CASSEGRSYGYTF. CDR3 sequence (DNA): TGTGCCAGCAGTGAAGGAAGGAGCTATGGCTACACCTTC.

V gene TRBV5-4 combines with J gene TRBJ1-3; TRBD1 is a possible D gene (6 bases). In germline, CDR1 is SGHNT, CDR2 YYREEE (reference sequence). CDR3 length: 14 residues. V was pared by 3 bases and J by 5 bases, with 12 bases between. The CDR3 sequence: CASSSGTLRNTIYF. CDR3 nucleotide sequence: TGTGCCAGCAGCTCCGGGACATTGAGAAACACCATATATTTT.

CDR3 sequence: CASSLFGQGLQETQYF. Written as DNA, the CDR3 is TGCGCCAGCAGCCTATTCGGGCAGGGCCTCCAAGAGACCCAGTACTTC. This chain joins TRBV5-1 and TRBJ2-5, with D maybe TRBD1 (5 bases). The CDR3 is made up of 16 amino acids. V was shortened by 4 bases and J by 1 base, with 17 bases between the two germline ends. CDR1 and CDR2 from the germline V gene are SGHRS and YFSETQ.

This sequence joins TRBV27 and TRBJ2-7; 9 bases are shared with TRBD1. This CDR3 has 14 amino acids. Germline V gene lookup returns CDR1 MNHEY and CDR2 SMNVEV (reference sequence). After removal of 6 bases from V and 1 base from J, the junction contained 4 bases not matched to a gene. The chain's CDR3 is CASRRQGVSYEQYF. Written as DNA, the CDR3 is TGTGCCAGCAGGCGACAGGGGGTTTCCTACGAGCAGTACTTC.

The V call is TRBV5-1, the J call TRBJ2-1; TRBD2 is a possible D gene (6 bases). The germline V and J ends were trimmed by 1 base and 2 bases, with 10 bases remaining between them. Germline CDR1 and CDR2: SGHRS and YFSETQ. The CDR3 sequence is 15 residues long. The CDR3 sequence is CASSLSGEAYNEQFF. The CDR3 DNA sequence: TGCGCCAGCAGCTTGTCGGGGGAAGCCTACAATGAGCAGTTCTTC.

The chain has TRBV5-6 and TRBJ2-5, with 8 bases lining up with TRBD2. Per germline, CDR1 SGHDT and CDR2 YYEEEE. Trimming removed 0 bases from V and 2 bases from J; junction bases left unmatched: 3. The CDR3 runs to 15 residues. CDR3 residues: CASSLAPSGQETQYF. In nucleotides, the CDR3 is TGTGCCAGCAGCTTGGCTCCTAGCGGGCAAGAGACCCAGTACTTC.

The rearrangement links TRBV27 to TRBJ1-2; D possibly corresponds to TRBD1 (5 bases). V lost 5 bases, J lost 5 bases, and 12 bases lay in between. The CDR3 loop spans 13 amino acids. The germline V gene encodes CDR1 MNHEY and CDR2 SMNVEV (reference sequence). The CDR3 DNA is TGTGCCAGCAGTGGGACTGATACTTATGGCTACACCTTC. Translation: CASSGTDTYGYTF.

This clone was picked up one time. The V call is TRBV5-1, the J call TRBJ1-1, with 11 nucleotides matching TRBD1. Germline values: CDR1 SGHRS, CDR2 YFSETQ. V gave up 4 bases and J gave up 4 bases; unmatched junction bases: 6. The CDR3 length is 15 residues. This chain's CDR3 is CASSQTGTGGTEAFF. CDR3 DNA: TGCGCCAGCAGCCAAACCGGGACAGGGGGCACTGAAGCTTTCTTT. The complete variable domain, with remaining parts taken from reference TRBV5-1 and TRBJ1-1, reads KAGVTQTPRYLIKTRGQQVTLSCSPISGHRSVSWYQQTPGQGLQFLFEYFSETQRNKGNFPGRFSGRQFSNSRSEMNVSTLELGDSALYLCASSQTGTGGTEAFFGQGTRLTVV.

This clone was observed a single time. V gene TRBV19 combines with J gene TRBJ1-5; 8 bases line up with TRBD1. V lost 5 bases, J lost 0 bases, and 12 bases stayed unmatched. Per the germline V gene, CDR1 is LNHDA and CDR2 is SQIVND (reference sequence). The CDR3 runs to 18 residues. CDR3 residues: CASSAPRFGQGSNQPQHF. The DNA of the CDR3 is TGTGCCAGTAGTGCCCCCCGGTTTGGACAGGGTAGCAATCAGCCCCAGCATTTT.

CDR3 protein: CASSQEGTSRSIQYF. The CDR3 bases are TGTGCCAGCAGCCAAGAGGGGACTTCCCGAAGCATTCAGTACTTC. The rearrangement uses TRBV14 and TRBJ2-4; maybe TRBD2 (6 bases). The germline V gene has CDR1 SGHDN and CDR2 FVKESK. The CDR3 is 15 residues long. The ends were cut back, 0 bases at V and 9 bases at J, with 15 bases in the middle.

The chain uses TRBV19 and TRBJ2-3; 9 bases map to TRBD2. After removal of 6 bases from V and 1 base from J, the junction contained 5 bases not matched to a gene. In germline, CDR1 is LNHDA, CDR2 SQIVND (reference sequence). The length of the CDR3 is 15 residues. In DNA, the CDR3 is TGTGCCAGTAGCGCGGGGGGGCAAGGCACAGATACGCAGTATTTT. Protein sequence: CASSAGGQGTDTQYF.

Here the CDR3 DNA reads TGTGCCAGCAGCTTCCCCCGACAGGGATTATACGAGCAGTACTTC. It translates to CASSFPRQGLYEQYF. The chain combines TRBV7-6 with TRBJ2-7, with 7 bases identical to TRBD1. Unmatched junction bases numbered 9, after V lost 3 bases and J lost 4 bases. The CDR3 totals 15 residues. In germline, CDR1 is SGHVS, CDR2 FNYEAQ.

The J gene is TRBJ2-1, the V gene TRBV19, with 8 bases that match TRBD2. The CDR3 runs to 14 residues. Germline V gene sequence: CDR1 LNHDA, CDR2 SQIVND (reference sequence). The trim removed 2 bases at V and 3 bases at J, leaving 0 bases unmatched. The CDR3 is CASSISGSYNEQFF. CDR3 sequence (DNA): TGTGCCAGTAGTATAAGCGGGAGCTACAATGAGCAGTTCTTC.

This clone was seen more than once but under ten times. This rearrangement joins TRBV30 to TRBJ2-5; 11 positions match TRBD1. V lost 4 bases, J lost 4 bases, and 2 bases stayed unmatched. The V gene's germline CDR1 is GTSNPN and CDR2 SVGIG (reference sequence). CDR3 size: 13 residues. Written as DNA, the CDR3 is TGTGCCTGGAAGGGACAGGGGGGAGAGACCCAGTACTTC. Encoded protein: CAWKGQGGETQYF.

The rearrangement uses TRBV30 and TRBJ1-4; the match to TRBD1 covers 9 bases. The CDR3 sequence is 16 residues long. Germline trimming cut 0 bases from V and 8 bases from J; bases unmatched to any gene: 10. CDR1 is GTSNPN, CDR2 SVGIG, per germline (reference sequence). This CDR3 reads CAWSVRDRVPVEKLFF. Here the CDR3 DNA reads TGTGCCTGGAGTGTAAGGGACAGGGTCCCCGTAGAAAAACTGTTTTTT.

This clone has only a few counts. The chain couples TRBV19 to TRBJ1-6, with TRBD1 identical over 9 bases. The ends lost 5 bases at V and 7 bases at J; junction bases unmatched: 6. Germline V gene sequence: CDR1 LNHDA, CDR2 SQIVND (reference sequence). The CDR3 totals 15 residues. CDR3: CASSLQGARNSPLHF. CDR3 DNA: TGTGCCAGTAGTTTACAGGGGGCTAGGAATTCACCCCTCCACTTT.